The rows below give T cell receptor beta chains drawn from one sample of a study of blood T cell repertoires in COVID-19. Generated by immunoSEQ multiplex PCR, the TCRdb table keeps only in-frame clones and is missing some. The repertoire holds 180,000 or so clones, with roughly 86% as singletons. What was sequenced was peripheral blood. Receptors originate from a man aged 40-50 years with active or convalescent COVID-19. Each CDR3 is given with its conserved first and last residue. The D gene is left open where the match is weak. Clone size is given for some rows only: seen once, a few or many times, or a class if the clone is expanded.

TRBJ1-1 TRBV18 TRBD1 NA CASSPGQGLNTEAFF TGTGCCAGCTCACCAGGACAGGGACTGAACACTGAAGCTTTCTTT
TRBJ1-1 TRBV7-9 NA NA CASRFQAGSTEAFF TGTGCCAGCAGGTTCCAGGCGGGAAGCACTGAAGCTTTCTTT
TRBJ1-5 TRBV28 TRBD1 NA CASSRQGASNQPQHF TGTGCCAGCAGTCGGCAGGGGGCAAGCAATCAGCCCCAGCATTTT
TRBJ1-1 TRBV11-3 NA NA CASSLGPLNTEAFF TGTGCCAGCAGCTTAGGTCCATTGAACACTGAAGCTTTCTTT
TRBJ2-7 TRBV27 NA few CASKTNGGYEQYF TGTGCCAGCAAGACCAACGGGGGCTACGAGCAGTACTTC
TRBJ1-2 TRBV6-2/TRBV6-3 TRBD1 once CASSSPDRVDGYTF TGTGCCAGCAGCTCTCCCGACAGGGTGGATGGCTACACCTTC
TRBJ2-2 TRBV12-5 TRBD2 NA CASGLPLAGVNTGELFF TGTGCTAGTGGTTTGCCCTTAGCGGGGGTAAACACCGGGGAGCTGTTTTTT
TRBJ1-2 TRBV6-2/TRBV6-3 NA NA CASSTRTAANYGYTF TGTGCCAGCAGTACTCGGACAGCAGCTAACTATGGCTACACCTTC
TRBJ2-5 TRBV9 TRBD1 NA CASSSGTAQETQYF TGTGCCAGCAGTTCCGGGACAGCTCAAGAGACCCAGTACTTC
TRBJ1-6 TRBV10-3 NA NA CAISGGVTSYNSPLHF TGTGCCATCAGTGGGGGGGTGACCTCCTATAATTCACCCCTCCACTTT
TRBJ2-3 TRBV28 TRBD2 NA CASSSLAGGTDTQYF TGTGCCAGCAGTTCACTAGCGGGGGGCACAGATACGCAGTATTTT
TRBJ1-2 TRBV3-1/TRBV3-2 NA NA CASSQEGGFYGYTF TGTGCCAGCAGCCAAGAGGGAGGGTTCTATGGCTACACCTTC
TRBJ1-5 TRBV6-9 NA NA CASSFRWEGPCRIQPQHF TGTGCCAGCAGTTTTCGGTGGGAGGGCCCATGTAGGATTCAGCCCCAGCATTTT
TRBJ1-2 TRBV4-2 TRBD1 NA CASSGTVYGYTF TGTGCCAGCAGCGGGACAGTTTATGGCTACACCTTC
TRBJ2-2 TRBV11-2 TRBD1 NA CASSLQGAGELFF TGTGCCAGCAGCTTACAGGGGGCCGGGGAGCTGTTTTTT
TRBJ2-7 TRBV13 TRBD2 NA CASSYSSGGAGRYEQYF TGTGCCAGCAGCTACTCTAGCGGGGGGGCCGGACGGTACGAGCAGTACTTC
TRBJ2-7 TRBV6-6 TRBD1 NA CATSDRVGSYEQYF TGTGCCACCTCTGACAGGGTTGGGTCCTACGAGCAGTACTTC
TRBJ1-2 TRBV10-3 TRBD1 NA CAIRTGGSGYTF TGTGCCATCAGGACAGGGGGGTCTGGCTACACCTTC
TRBJ2-5 TRBV5-1 NA NA CASSLQDVGGRKETQYF TGCGCCAGCAGCTTGCAGGATGTCGGGGGGCGAAAAGAGACCCAGTACTTC
TRBJ1-6 TRBV7-2 NA NA CASSSQSGRGSPLHF TGTGCCAGCAGCTCGCAATCGGGCCGGGGTTCACCCCTCCACTTT
TRBJ2-3 TRBV9 TRBD2 NA CASSPLVSGDTQYF TGTGCCAGCAGCCCCCTTGTTAGCGGGGATACGCAGTATTTT
TRBJ2-1 TRBV7-3 NA NA CASSSTGFRGNEQFF TGTGCCAGCAGCTCTACAGGGTTCCGTGGCAATGAGCAGTTCTTC
TRBJ1-4 TRBV18 NA NA CASSPLPAGSRSTNEKLFF TGTGCCAGCTCACCACTCCCAGCAGGGTCCAGGTCAACTAATGAAAAACTGTTTTTT
TRBJ1-2 TRBV29-1 NA once CSVGRGGSRNYGYTF TGCAGCGTTGGTCGCGGGGGCAGCCGTAACTATGGCTACACCTTC
TRBJ1-5 TRBV6-1 TRBD1 NA CASTSGQEINQPQHF TGTGCCAGCACCTCGGGACAGGAAATCAATCAGCCCCAGCATTTT
TRBJ1-3 TRBV28 TRBD1 NA CASSFRGRGLGNTIYF TGTGCCAGCAGTTTTCGGGGCAGGGGGCTCGGAAACACCATATATTTT
TRBJ1-5 TRBV2 NA few CASSEALLVRVDQPQHF TGTGCCAGCAGTGAAGCGCTGTTGGTCAGGGTTGATCAGCCCCAGCATTTT
TRBJ2-2 TRBV6-5 NA NA CASSYSLGRRTGELFF TGTGCCAGCAGTTACTCCTTAGGAAGGAGAACCGGGGAGCTGTTTTTT
TRBJ2-2 TRBV27 NA NA CASRDFTGELFF TGTGCCAGCCGGGACTTCACCGGGGAGCTGTTTTTT
TRBJ2-2 TRBV2 TRBD1 NA CASSEAFQGDGELFF TGTGCCAGCAGTGAAGCTTTTCAGGGGGACGGGGAGCTGTTTTTT
TRBJ2-2 TRBV18 NA NA CASSPPDRTGELFF TGTGCCAGCTCACCTCCAGACAGGACCGGGGAGCTGTTTTTT
TRBJ2-5 TRBV5-4 TRBD2 once CASRQRGGMQETQYF TGTGCCAGCAGGCAGCGGGGGGGGATGCAAGAGACCCAGTACTTC
TRBJ1-5 TRBV7-6 TRBD1 NA CASSLVGGGTGATQPQHF TGTGCCAGCAGCTTAGTGGGTGGCGGGACAGGGGCGACTCAGCCCCAGCATTTT
TRBJ2-7 TRBV11-2 TRBD2 NA CASRPSGGNYEQYF TGTGCCAGCAGGCCCAGCGGGGGGAACTACGAGCAGTACTTC
TRBJ2-3 TRBV15 NA NA CATSRELVGGQYF TGTGCCACCAGCAGAGAACTCGTCGGGGGGCAGTATTTT
TRBJ2-2 TRBV4-1 TRBD2 NA CASSQELAGGPNTGELFF TGCGCCAGCAGCCAAGAATTAGCGGGGGGGCCGAACACCGGGGAGCTGTTTTTT
TRBJ1-1 TRBV30 NA NA CAWSTSLNTEAFF TGTGCCTGGAGTACATCCCTGAACACTGAAGCTTTCTTT
TRBJ2-1 TRBV28 NA NA CASSAGSYNEQFF TGTGCCAGCAGTGCAGGTTCCTACAATGAGCAGTTCTTC
TRBJ1-1 TRBV19 NA NA CASSGGGWVNTEAFF TGTGCCAGTAGCGGTGGGGGCTGGGTGAACACTGAAGCTTTCTTT
TRBJ1-2 TRBV29-1 NA few CSVERAGNYGYTF TGCAGCGTTGAAAGGGCGGGAAACTATGGCTACACCTTC
TRBJ1-5 TRBV18 TRBD1 NA CASSPFTGGQPQHF TGTGCCAGCTCACCGTTTACAGGGGGCCAGCCCCAGCATTTT
TRBJ2-7 TRBV14 TRBD1 NA CASSQGRDSFFYEQYF TGTGCCAGCAGCCAAGGCCGGGACAGTTTTTTCTACGAGCAGTACTTC
TRBJ1-1 TRBV27 NA NA CASRREVSTEAFF TGTGCCAGCCGTAGGGAGGTTTCCACTGAAGCTTTCTTT
TRBJ2-2 TRBV19 NA NA CASSIKVGGTLGNGELFF TGTGCCAGTAGTATAAAAGTAGGAGGAACTCTAGGGAACGGGGAGCTGTTTTTT
TRBJ2-1 TRBV28 NA NA CASSLHSSGYNEQFF TGTGCCAGCAGTTTGCACTCTTCGGGCTACAATGAGCAGTTCTTC